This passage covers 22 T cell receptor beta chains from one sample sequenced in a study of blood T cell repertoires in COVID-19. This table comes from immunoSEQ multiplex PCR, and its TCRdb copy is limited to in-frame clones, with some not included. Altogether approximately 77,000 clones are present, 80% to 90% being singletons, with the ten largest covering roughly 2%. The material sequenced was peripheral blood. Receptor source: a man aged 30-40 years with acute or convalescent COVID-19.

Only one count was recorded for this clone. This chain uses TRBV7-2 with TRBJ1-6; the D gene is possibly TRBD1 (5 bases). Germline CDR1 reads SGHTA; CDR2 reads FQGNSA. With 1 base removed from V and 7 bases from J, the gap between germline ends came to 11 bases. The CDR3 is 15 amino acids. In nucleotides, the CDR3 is TGTGCCAGCAGCTTAGTATGGCAGGGAAATTCACCCCTCCACTTT. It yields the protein CASSLVWQGNSPLHF. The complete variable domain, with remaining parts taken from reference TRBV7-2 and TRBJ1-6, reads GAGVSQSPSNKVTEKGKDVELRCDPISGHTALYWYRQSLGQGLEFLIYFQGNSAPDKSGLPSDRFSAERTGGSVSTLTIQRTQQEDSAVYLCASSLVWQGNSPLHFGNGTRLTVT.

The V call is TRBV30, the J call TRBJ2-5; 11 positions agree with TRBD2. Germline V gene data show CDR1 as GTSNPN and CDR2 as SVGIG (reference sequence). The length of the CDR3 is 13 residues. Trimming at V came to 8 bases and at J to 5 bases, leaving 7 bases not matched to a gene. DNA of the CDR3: TGTGCCCTGGCTAGCGGGGGGTATGAGACCCAGTACTTC. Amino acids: CALASGGYETQYF. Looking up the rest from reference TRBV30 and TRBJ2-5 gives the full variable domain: SQTIHQWPATLVQPVGSPLSLECTVEGTSNPNLYWYRQAAGRGLQLLFYSVGIGQISSEVPQNLSASRPQDRQFILSSKKLLLSDSGFYLCALASGGYETQYFGPGTRLLVL.

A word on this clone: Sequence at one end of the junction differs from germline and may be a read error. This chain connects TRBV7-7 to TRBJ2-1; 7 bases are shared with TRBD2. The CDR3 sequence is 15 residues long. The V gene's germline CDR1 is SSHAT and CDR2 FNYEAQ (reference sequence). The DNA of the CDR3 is TGTGCTAGCAGCTTAATTGCGGGAGAGGGGAATGAGCAGTTCTTC. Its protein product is CASSLIAGEGNEQFF. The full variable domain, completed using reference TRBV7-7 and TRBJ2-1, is GAGVSQSPRYKVTKRGQDVTLRCDPISSHATLYWYQQALGQGPEFLTYFNYEAQPDKSGLPSDRFSAERPEGSISTLTIQRTEQRDSAMYRCASSLIAGEGNEQFFGPGTRLTVL.

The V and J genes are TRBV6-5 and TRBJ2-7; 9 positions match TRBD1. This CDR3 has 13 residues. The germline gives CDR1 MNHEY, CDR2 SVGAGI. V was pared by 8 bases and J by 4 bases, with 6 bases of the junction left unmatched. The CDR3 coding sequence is TGTGCCAGCGGGCGGACAGGGGTTTACGAGCAGTACGTC. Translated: CASGRTGVYEQYV.

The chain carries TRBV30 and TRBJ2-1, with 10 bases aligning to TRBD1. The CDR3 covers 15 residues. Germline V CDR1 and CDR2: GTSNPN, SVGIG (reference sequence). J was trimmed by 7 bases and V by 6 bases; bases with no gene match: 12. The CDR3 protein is CACGGGTGEFNEQFF. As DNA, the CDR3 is TGTGCCTGTGGAGGAGGGACAGGGGAGTTTAATGAGCAGTTCTTC.

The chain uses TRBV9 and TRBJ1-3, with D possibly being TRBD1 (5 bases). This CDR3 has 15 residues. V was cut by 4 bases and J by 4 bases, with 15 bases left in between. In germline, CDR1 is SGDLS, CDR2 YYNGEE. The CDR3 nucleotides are TGTGCCAGCAGCTTGTGGGGGGAACCGGGAAACACCATATATTTT. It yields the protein CASSLWGEPGNTIYF.

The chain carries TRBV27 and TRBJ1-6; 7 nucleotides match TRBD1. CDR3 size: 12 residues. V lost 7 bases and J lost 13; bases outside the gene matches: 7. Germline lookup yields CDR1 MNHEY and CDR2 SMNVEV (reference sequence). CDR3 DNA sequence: TGTGCCAGCACTAGACAGGGTGGGCCCCTCCACTTT. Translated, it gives CASTRQGGPLHF.

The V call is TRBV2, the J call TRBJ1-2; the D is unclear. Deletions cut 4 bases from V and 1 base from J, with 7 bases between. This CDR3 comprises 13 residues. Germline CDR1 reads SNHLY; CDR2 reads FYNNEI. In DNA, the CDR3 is TGTGCCAGCAGTGTTAGGAGTAACTATGGCTACACCTTC. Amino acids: CASSVRSNYGYTF.

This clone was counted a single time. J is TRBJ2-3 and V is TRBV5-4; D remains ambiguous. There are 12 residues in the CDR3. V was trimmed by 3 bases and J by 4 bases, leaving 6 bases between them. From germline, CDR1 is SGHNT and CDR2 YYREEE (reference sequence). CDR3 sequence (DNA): TGTGCCAGCAGCTACGGAGCAGATACGCAGTATTTT. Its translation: CASSYGADTQYF.

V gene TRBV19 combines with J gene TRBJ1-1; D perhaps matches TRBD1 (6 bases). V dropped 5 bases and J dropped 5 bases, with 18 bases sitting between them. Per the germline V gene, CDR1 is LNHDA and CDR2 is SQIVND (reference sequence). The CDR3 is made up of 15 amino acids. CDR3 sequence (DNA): TGTGCCAGTAGTTCCAACAGGGTTTCGGGGACTGAAGCTTTCTTT. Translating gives CASSSNRVSGTEAFF.

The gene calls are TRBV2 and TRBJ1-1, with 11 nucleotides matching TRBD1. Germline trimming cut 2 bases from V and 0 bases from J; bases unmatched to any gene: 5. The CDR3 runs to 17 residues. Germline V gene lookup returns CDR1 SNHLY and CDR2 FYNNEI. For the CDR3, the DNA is TGTGCCAGCAGTGAACTGAGGACAGGGGGCTTGAACACTGAAGCTTTCTTT. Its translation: CASSELRTGGLNTEAFF.

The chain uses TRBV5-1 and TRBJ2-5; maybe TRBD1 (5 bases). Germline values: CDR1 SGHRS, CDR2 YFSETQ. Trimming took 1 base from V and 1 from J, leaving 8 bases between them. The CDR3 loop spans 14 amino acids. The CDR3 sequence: CASSLTTAQETQYF. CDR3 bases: TGCGCCAGCAGCTTGACGACAGCCCAAGAGACCCAGTACTTC. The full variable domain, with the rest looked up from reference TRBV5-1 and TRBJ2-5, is KAGVTQTPRYLIKTRGQQVTLSCSPISGHRSVSWYQQTPGQGLQFLFEYFSETQRNKGNFPGRFSGRQFSNSRSEMNVSTLELGDSALYLCASSLTTAQETQYFGPGTRLLVL.

CDR3 sequence reads: CASSLFMNTEAFF. Written as DNA, the CDR3 is TGTGCCAGCAGCTTATTTATGAACACTGAAGCTTTCTTT. This chain connects TRBV7-2 to TRBJ1-1, with D hard to call. CDR1 and CDR2 (germline): SGHTA, FQGNSA. The CDR3 runs 13 residues. The V end was cut by 2 bases, the J end by 0 bases, with 4 bases between. Full variable domain (outside the CDR3, taken from reference TRBV7-2 and TRBJ1-1): GAGVSQSPSNKVTEKGKDVELRCDPISGHTALYWYRQSLGQGLEFLIYFQGNSAPDKSGLPSDRFSAERTGGSVSTLTIQRTQQEDSAVYLCASSLFMNTEAFFGQGTRLTVV.

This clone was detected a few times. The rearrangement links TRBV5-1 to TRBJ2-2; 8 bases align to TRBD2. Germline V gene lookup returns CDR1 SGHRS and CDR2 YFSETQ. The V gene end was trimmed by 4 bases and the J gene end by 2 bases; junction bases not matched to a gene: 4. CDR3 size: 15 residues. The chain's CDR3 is CASSHREGNTGELFF. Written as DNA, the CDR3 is TGCGCCAGCAGCCACCGGGAGGGAAACACCGGGGAGCTGTTTTTT.

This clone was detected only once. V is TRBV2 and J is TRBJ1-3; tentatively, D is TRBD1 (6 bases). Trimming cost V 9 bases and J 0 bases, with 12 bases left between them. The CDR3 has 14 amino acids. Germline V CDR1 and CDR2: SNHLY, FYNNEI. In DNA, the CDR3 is TGTGCCAGTACGAGACAGGACTCTGGAAACACCATATATTTT. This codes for CASTRQDSGNTIYF.

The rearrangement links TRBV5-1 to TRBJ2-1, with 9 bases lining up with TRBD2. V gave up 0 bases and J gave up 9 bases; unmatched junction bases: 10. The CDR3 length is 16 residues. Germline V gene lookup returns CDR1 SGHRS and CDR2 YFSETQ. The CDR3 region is CASSLGSGGPGGEQFF. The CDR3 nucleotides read TGCGCCAGCAGCTTGGGAAGCGGGGGGCCTGGCGGTGAGCAGTTCTTC.

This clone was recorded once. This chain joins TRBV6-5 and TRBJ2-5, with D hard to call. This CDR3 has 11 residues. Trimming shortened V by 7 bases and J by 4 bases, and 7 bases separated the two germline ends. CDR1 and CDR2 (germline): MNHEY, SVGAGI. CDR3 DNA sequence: TGTGCCAGCACCAACAGAGAGACCCAGTACTTC. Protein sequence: CASTNRETQYF.

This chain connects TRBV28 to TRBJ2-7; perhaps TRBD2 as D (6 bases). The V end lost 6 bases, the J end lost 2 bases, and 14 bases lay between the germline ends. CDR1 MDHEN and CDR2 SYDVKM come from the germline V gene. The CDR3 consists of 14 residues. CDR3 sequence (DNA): TGTGCCAGCAGGGAACGGGACTCGACCTACGAGCAGTACTTC. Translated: CASRERDSTYEQYF.

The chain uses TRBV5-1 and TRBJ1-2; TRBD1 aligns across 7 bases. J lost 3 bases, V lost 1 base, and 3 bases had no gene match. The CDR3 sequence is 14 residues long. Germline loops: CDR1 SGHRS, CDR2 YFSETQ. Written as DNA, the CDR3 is TGCGCCAGCAGCTTGAAGGGGGCGGACTATGGCTACACCTTC. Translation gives CASSLKGADYGYTF.

CDR3 amino acids: CASRAGTGNTEAFF. CDR3 DNA: TGTGCCAGCAGAGCCGGGACAGGAAACACTGAAGCTTTCTTT. The chain uses TRBV2 and TRBJ1-1; 8 bases match TRBD1. The J segment lost 2 bases and the V segment lost 6 bases, leaving 5 bases of the junction unmatched. Germline-derived CDR1 and CDR2 are SNHLY and FYNNEI. The CDR3 is 14 amino acids. Based on the CDR3 plus reference TRBV2 and TRBJ1-1, the full variable domain is EPEVTQTPSHQVTQMGQEVILRCVPISNHLYFYWYRQILGQKVEFLVSFYNNEISEKSEIFDDQFSVERPDGSNFTLKIRSTKLEDSAMYFCASRAGTGNTEAFFGQGTRLTVV.

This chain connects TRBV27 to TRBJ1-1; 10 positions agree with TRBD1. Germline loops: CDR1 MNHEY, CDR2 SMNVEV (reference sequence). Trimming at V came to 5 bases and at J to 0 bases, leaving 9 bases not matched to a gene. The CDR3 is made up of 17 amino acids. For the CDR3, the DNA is TGTGCCAGCAGTCCCGACAGGGGGCCCCTCATGAACACTGAAGCTTTCTTT. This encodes CASSPDRGPLMNTEAFF.

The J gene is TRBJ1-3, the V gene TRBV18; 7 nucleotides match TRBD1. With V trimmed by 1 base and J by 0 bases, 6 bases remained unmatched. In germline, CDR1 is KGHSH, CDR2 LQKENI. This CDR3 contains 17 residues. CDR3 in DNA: TGTGCCAGCTCACCACAGGGGGCGACCAACTCTGGAAACACCATATATTTT. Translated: CASSPQGATNSGNTIYF. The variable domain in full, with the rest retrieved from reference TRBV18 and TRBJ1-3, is NAGVMQNPRHLVRRRGQEARLRCSPMKGHSHVYWYRQLPEEGLKFMVYLQKENIIDESGMPKERFSAEFPKEGPSILRIQQVVRGDSAAYFCASSPQGATNSGNTIYFGEGSWLTVV.